The entry that follows covers one T cell receptor (beta chain) sequence. Its cognate antigen is unknown. Germline V CDR1 and CDR2: SGHTA, FQGNSA. The ends lost 1 base at V and 3 bases at J; junction bases unmatched: 2. The CDR3 length is 15 residues. These data belong to a study of CD4 T cell repertoires in COVID-19. Study-level results: In SARS-CoV and/or HKU1 spike cultures, between roughly 7 and 25% of SARS-CoV-2 clonotypes reappeared.

TCRdb's copy holds only in-frame clones and misses some; the assay was immunoSEQ multiplex PCR. In the table there are approximately 75,000 clones, roughly 85% of which are singletons. Donors had recovered from mild-to-severe COVID-19. This TCR was sampled from a human donor who had COVID-19. Here the sequenced sample was CD4+ T cells from peripheral blood, taken after recovery from COVID-19. The rearrangement uses TRBV7-2 and TRBJ2-2; TRBD1 agrees at 7 bases. CDR3 nucleotide sequence: TGTGCCAGCAGCTTAGGACAGGGTTACACCGGGGAGCTGTTTTTT. Its translation is CASSLGQGYTGELFF. Filled out from reference TRBV7-2 and TRBJ2-2, the complete variable domain reads GAGVSQSPSNKVTEKGKDVELRCDPISGHTALYWYRQSLGQGLEFLIYFQGNSAPDKSGLPSDRFSAERTGGSVSTLTIQRTQQEDSAVYLCASSLGQGYTGELFFGEGSRLTVL.